This T cell receptor (beta chain) was identified during a study of identical twins (dated by TCRdb to about 2016). Study-level background: To test whether fetal clonotypes persist, this study deep-sequenced TCR alpha and beta repertoires from monozygotic twins, from unrelated adults of various ages, and from cord blood. Replicate twin experiments were performed at different times using different library preparation protocols to rule out contamination.

Only healthy Caucasian donors were included. Three pairs of female monozygotic twins, all aged about 18 to 30 years, made up the twin cohort. Peripheral blood mononuclear cells were used as the source from which RNA for TCR libraries was isolated. Study-level results and caveats: Because the same donors could not be followed over many years, the conclusions relied on cross-sectional statistical analysis. Fewer insertions were carried by abundant cord blood beta clonotypes, a similar but weaker trend appeared in young adult naive repertoires, and no such trend appeared in memory repertoires. Compared with coincidental sharing between unrelated individuals, an excess of low generation-probability sequences was observed among out-of-frame TCR alpha sequences shared between twins. Recombination models systematically underestimated out-of-frame TCR alpha sharing in monozygotic twins but agreed with sharing between unrelated individuals. The excess sharing between twins in beta out-of-frame sequences was weaker because fewer shared sequences reduced the signal-to-noise ratio. Invariant T cells such as MAIT and iNKT could partly confound zero-insertion analyses, although diverse VJ usage argued against such confounding for most clonotypes.

The junction carries 13 bases between V and J, which are trimmed by 5 bases and 0 bases respectively. CDR1 is given as SGHVS and CDR2 as FQNEAQ, both from the germline V gene. Counted from cysteine to phenylalanine, this CDR3 has 16 amino acids. This entry keeps only the CDR3 DNA: 48 bases, framed from base 1. Library creation used 5' RACE. Instrument on record: Illumina HiSeq 2000. Template switching introduced a universal primer binding site; the final cDNA contained a unique molecular identifier, enabling accurate counting of TCR cDNA molecules. Specific primers in the conserved constant-segment region were used to synthesize first-strand cDNA for the TCR alpha and beta chains. Each cDNA library was double barcoded, with a SMART-Mk sample barcode plus Illumina barcodes, to control for contamination. TruSeq adapter sequences along with Illumina sample barcodes were introduced in two successive PCR steps. The Illumina HiSeq platform was used with custom primers to sequence TCR alpha and beta cDNA libraries. Per the authors' processing: MiGEC was used to process raw reads and extract unique molecular identifiers, and MiXCR was used to find CDR3 positions. Recombination models were inferred per individual with the repgenHMM and IGoR tools using an EM algorithm. The analysis of shared clonotypes was done with the tcR package in R, with sharing normalized by the product of cloneset sizes. To study raw recombination without the effects of thymic and clonal selection, out-of-frame nonproductive sequences were analyzed. TCRdb redid the processing of the public reads, applying fastp at Q25 and MiXCR, and retained in-frame beta chains. For every CDR3 protein sequence, its rows merge into one entry that carries the most common genes and DNA. Here the V and J calls rest on TCRdb's processing, not on the authors' analysis. Recorded for this sample are 550,000 to 800,000 distinct CDR3 sequences; under 8.5% of them occurred a single time. Roughly 1.6% of the sample is taken by the ten largest.

In its sample, this clonotype was seen many times. No cognate antigen has been identified for it. Base quality data are lacking; no much larger clone is found one base away. The same sample was also studied in work on yellow fever vaccine responses in identical twins. As the second publication notes: The T cell response to vaccination in identical twins was reported by the authors to appear partly convergent and partly personalized. Focusing on identical twins, the study followed the T cell clones that responded to the vaccine, and did so with precision.

The receptor comes from a woman aged 18-29 years in good health. The sequenced sample consisted of PBMCs. The V gene is TRBV7-8 and the J gene is TRBJ2-2, with the D call tentatively TRBD1 or TRBD2, each fitting 5 bases. CDR3 region: CASSVAGTPNTGELFF. The DNA sequence reads TGTGCCAGCAGCGTGGCCGGGACCCCGAACACCGGGGAGCTGTTTTTT. The CDR3 plus the reference TRBV7-8 and TRBJ2-2 genes for the other parts give the full variable domain: GAGVSQSPRYKVAKRGQDVALRCDPISGHVSLFWYQQALGQGPEFLTYFQNEAQLDKSGLPSDRFFAERPEGSVSTLKIQRTQQEDSAVYLCASSVAGTPNTGELFFGEGSRLTVL.